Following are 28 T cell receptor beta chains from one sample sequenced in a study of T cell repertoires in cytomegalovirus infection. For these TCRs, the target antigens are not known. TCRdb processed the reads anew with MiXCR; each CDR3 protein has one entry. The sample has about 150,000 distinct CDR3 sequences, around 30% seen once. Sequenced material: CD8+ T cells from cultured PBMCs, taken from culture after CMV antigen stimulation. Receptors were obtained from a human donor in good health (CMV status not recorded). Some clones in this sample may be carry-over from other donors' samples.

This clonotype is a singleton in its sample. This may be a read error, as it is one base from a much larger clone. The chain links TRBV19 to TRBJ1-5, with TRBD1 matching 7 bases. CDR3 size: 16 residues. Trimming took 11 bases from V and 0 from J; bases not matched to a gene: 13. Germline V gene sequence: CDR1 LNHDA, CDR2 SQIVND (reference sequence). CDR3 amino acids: CAGNKDRTYSNQPQHF. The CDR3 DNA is TGTGCCGGTAATAAGGACAGGACTTATAGCAATCAGCCCCAGCATTTT. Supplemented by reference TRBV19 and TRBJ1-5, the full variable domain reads DGGITQSPKYLFRKEGQNVTLSCEQNLNHDAMYWYRQDPGQGLRLIYYSQIVNDFQKGDIAEGYSVSREKKESFPLTVTSAQKNPTAFYLCAGNKDRTYSNQPQHFGDGTRLSIL.

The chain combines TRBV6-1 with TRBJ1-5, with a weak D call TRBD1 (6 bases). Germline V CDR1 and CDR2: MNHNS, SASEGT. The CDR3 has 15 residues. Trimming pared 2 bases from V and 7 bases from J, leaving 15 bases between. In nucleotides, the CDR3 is TGTGCCAGCAGTGAATGGGGGCTAGGGGGACAGCCCCAGCATTTT. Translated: CASSEWGLGGQPQHF.

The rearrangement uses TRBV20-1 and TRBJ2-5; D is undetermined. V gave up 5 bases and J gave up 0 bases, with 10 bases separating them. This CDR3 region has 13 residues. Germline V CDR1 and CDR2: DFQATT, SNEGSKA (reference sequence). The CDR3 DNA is TGCAGTGCTCCGACACATTACCAAGAGACCCAGTACTTC. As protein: CSAPTHYQETQYF.

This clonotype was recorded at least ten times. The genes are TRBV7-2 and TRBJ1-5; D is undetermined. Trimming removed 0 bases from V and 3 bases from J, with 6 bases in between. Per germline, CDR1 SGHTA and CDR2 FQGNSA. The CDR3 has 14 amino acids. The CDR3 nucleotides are TGTGCCAGCAGCTTAGCTGGAACCAATCAGCCCCAGCATTTT. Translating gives CASSLAGTNQPQHF.

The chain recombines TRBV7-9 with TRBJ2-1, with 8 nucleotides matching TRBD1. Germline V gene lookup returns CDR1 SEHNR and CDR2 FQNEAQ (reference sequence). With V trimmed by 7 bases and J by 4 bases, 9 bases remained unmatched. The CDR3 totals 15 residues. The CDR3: CASTALDRDYNEQFF. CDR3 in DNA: TGTGCCAGCACCGCCTTGGACAGGGATTACAATGAGCAGTTCTTC.

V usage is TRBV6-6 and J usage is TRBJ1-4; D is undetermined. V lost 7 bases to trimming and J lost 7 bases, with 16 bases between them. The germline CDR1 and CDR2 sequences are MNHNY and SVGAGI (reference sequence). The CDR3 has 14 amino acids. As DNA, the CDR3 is TGTGCCAGCACCTCCGACATGGCGAGTGAAAAACTGTTTTTT. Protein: CASTSDMASEKLFF.

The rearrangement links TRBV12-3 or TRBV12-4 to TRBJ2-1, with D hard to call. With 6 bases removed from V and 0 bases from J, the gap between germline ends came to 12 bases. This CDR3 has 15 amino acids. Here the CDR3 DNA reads TGTGCCAGCAGCTTCGGACCTTACTCCTACAATGAGCAGTTCTTC. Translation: CASSFGPYSYNEQFF.

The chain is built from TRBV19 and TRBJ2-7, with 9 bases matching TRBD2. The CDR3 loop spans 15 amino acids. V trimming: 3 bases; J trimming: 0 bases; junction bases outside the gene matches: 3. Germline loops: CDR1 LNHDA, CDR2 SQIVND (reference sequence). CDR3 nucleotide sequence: TGTGCCAGTAGTATGCTAGCGGGACCCTCCTACGAGCAGTACTTC. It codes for CASSMLAGPSYEQYF.

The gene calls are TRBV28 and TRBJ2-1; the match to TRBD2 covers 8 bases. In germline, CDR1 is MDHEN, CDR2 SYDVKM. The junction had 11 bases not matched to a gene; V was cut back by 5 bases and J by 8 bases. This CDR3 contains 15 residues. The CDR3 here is CASSPTIAGLDEQFF. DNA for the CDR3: TGTGCCAGCAGTCCAACGATAGCGGGGCTGGATGAGCAGTTCTTC.

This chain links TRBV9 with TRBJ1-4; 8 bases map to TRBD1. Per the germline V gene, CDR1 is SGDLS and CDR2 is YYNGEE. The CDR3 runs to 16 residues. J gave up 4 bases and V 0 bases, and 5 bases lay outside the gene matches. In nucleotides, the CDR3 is TGTGCCAGCAGCGTAGCGTCGGACAGGGTTAATGAAAAACTGTTTTTT. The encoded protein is CASSVASDRVNEKLFF.

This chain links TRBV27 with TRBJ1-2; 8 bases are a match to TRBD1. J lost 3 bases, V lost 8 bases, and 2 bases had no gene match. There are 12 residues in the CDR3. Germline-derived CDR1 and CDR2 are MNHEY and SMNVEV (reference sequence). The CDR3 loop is CASAGQDYGYTF. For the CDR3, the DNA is TGTGCCAGCGCGGGACAGGACTATGGCTACACCTTC.

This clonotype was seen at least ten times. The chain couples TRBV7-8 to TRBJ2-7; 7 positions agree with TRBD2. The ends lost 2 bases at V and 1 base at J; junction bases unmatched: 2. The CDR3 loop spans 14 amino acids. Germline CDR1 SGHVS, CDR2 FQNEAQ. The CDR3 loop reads CASSLRRGSYEQYF. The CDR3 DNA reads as TGTGCCAGCAGCTTAAGGCGGGGGTCCTACGAGCAGTACTTC.

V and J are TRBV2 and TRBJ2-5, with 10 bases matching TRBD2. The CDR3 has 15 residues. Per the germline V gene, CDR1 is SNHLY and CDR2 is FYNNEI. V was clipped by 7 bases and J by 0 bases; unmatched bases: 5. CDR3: CASTRLAGDQETQYF. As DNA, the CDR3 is TGTGCCAGCACCAGGCTAGCGGGGGACCAAGAGACCCAGTACTTC.

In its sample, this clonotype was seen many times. CDR3 sequence reads: CASSSLGTEIYGYTF. The CDR3 DNA is TGTGCCAGCAGCTCGTTAGGGACAGAAATCTATGGCTACACCTTC. The chain recombines TRBV7-2 with TRBJ1-2; TRBD1 aligns across 7 bases. Germline CDR1 and CDR2: SGHTA and FQGNSA. V lost 4 bases, J lost 4 bases, and 9 bases stayed unmatched. There are 15 residues in the CDR3.

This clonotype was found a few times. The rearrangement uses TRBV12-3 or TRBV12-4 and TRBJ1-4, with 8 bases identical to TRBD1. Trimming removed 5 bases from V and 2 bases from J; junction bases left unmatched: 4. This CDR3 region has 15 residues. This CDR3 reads CASSRQGRTNEKLFF. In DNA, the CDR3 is TGTGCCAGCAGTAGACAGGGGAGGACTAATGAAAAACTGTTTTTT.

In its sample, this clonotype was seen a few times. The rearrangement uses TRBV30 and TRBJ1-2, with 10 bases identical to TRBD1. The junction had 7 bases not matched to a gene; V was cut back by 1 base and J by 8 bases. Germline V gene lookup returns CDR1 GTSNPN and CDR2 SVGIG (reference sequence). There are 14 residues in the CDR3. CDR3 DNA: TGTGCCTGGAGTGCTCACGGGACAGGGGACGGCTACACCTTC. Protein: CAWSAHGTGDGYTF.

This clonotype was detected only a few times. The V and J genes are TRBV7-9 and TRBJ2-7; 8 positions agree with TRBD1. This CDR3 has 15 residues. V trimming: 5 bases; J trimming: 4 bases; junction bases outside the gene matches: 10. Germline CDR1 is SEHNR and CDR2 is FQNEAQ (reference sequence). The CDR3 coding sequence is TGTGCCAGCAGCCATACCGGACAGGGAGCTTACGAGCAGTACTTC. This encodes CASSHTGQGAYEQYF.

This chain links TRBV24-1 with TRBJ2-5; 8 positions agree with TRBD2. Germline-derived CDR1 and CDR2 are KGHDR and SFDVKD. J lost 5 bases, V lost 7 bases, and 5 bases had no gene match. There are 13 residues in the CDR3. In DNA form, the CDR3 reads TGTGCCACCAGCGGGGGGGCCGGGGAGACCCAGTACTTC. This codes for CATSGGAGETQYF.

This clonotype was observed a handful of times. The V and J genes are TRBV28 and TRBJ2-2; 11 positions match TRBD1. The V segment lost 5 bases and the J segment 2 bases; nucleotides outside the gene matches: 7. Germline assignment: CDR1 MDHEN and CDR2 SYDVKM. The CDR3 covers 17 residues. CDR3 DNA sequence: TGTGCCAGCAGTATCCTTGGGACAGGGGGTAACACCGGGGAGCTGTTTTTT. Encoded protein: CASSILGTGGNTGELFF.

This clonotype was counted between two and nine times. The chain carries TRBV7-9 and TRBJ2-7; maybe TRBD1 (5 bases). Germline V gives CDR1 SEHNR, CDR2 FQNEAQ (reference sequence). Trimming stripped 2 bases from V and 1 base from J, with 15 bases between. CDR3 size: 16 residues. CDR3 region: CASSLISGLASYEQYF. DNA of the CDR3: TGTGCCAGCAGCTTAATCTCAGGGCTGGCATCCTACGAGCAGTACTTC.

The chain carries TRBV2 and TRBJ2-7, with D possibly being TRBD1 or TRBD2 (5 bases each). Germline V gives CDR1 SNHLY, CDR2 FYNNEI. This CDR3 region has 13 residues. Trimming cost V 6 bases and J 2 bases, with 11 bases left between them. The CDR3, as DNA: TGTGCCAGCAGGGGGACCGGACCCTACGAGCAGTACTTC. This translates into CASRGTGPYEQYF.

The CDR3 nucleotides are TGTGCCAGTAGTATTAAGGAGTGGAATGAGCAGTTCTTC. It codes for CASSIKEWNEQFF. This sequence joins TRBV19 and TRBJ2-1; no reliable D call. This CDR3 has 13 residues. The germline gives CDR1 LNHDA, CDR2 SQIVND (reference sequence). Trimming removed 3 bases at V and 7 bases at J, with 10 bases between.

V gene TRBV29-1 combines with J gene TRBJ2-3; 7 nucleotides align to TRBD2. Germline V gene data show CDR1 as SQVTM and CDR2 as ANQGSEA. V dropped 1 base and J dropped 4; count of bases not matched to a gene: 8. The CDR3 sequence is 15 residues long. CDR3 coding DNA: TGCAGCGTTGAAGTGGATAGCGGGCGATCAGATACGCAGTATTTT. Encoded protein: CSVEVDSGRSDTQYF.

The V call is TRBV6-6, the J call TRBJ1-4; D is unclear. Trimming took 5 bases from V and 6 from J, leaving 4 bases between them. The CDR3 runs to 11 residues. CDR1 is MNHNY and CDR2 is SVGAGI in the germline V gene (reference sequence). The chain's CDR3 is CASSADEKLFF. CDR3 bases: TGTGCCAGCAGTGCGGATGAAAAACTGTTTTTT.

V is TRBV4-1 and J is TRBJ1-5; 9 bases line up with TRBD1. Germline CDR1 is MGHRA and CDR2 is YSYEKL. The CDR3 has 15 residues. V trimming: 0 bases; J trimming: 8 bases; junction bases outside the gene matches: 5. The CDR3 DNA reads TGCGCCAGCAGCCAAGATGACAGGGGGACGGAGCCCCAGCATTTT. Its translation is CASSQDDRGTEPQHF.

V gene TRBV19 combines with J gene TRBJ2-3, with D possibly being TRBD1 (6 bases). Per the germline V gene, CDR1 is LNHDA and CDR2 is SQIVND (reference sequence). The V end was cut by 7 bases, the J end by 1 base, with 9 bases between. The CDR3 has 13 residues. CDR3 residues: CASTGGGTDTQYF. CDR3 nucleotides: TGTGCCAGTACTGGGGGCGGCACAGATACGCAGTATTTT.

DNA for the CDR3: TGTGCCAGCAGCCCTCCGGGACAGGGGACAGATACGCAGTATTTT. Protein: CASSPPGQGTDTQYF. The rearrangement uses TRBV7-3 and TRBJ2-3, with 10 bases lining up with TRBD1. The CDR3 runs to 15 residues. After removal of 5 bases from V and 3 bases from J, the junction contained 5 bases not matched to a gene. CDR1 and CDR2 from the germline V gene are SGHTA and FQGTGA.

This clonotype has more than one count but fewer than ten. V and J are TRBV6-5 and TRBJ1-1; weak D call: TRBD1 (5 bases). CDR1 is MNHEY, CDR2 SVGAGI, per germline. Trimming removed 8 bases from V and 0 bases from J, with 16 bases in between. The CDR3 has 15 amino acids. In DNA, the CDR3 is TGTGCCAGCGGACACCCACGTTTCATGAACACTGAAGCTTTCTTT. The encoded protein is CASGHPRFMNTEAFF.